This is a list of T cell receptor beta chains from one sample in a study of CD8+CD57+ T cells in acquired aplastic anemia. TCRdb recomputed calls from the reads with MiXCR, one row per CDR3 protein. Seen here are around 200,000 distinct CDR3 sequences, roughly 60% observed once, and the top ten hold under 55%. The sequencing sample was made of sorted CD4+, CD8+, or CD8+CD57+ T cells (not recorded which) from PBMCs. The receptor source for this set is a human donor with aplastic anemia. Each CDR3 is given with its conserved first and last residue. The D gene is left open where the match is weak. Only some rows state a clone size, as once, few, many or a class for expanded clones.

v_gene	len	j_gene	d_gene	abundance	CDR3aa	CDR3nt
TRBV12-5	12	TRBJ2-7	.	.	CASGVGPYEQYF	TGTGCTAGTGGCGTAGGACCCTACGAGCAGTACTTC
TRBV24-1	17	TRBJ2-2	.	many	CATSDRRQGGLAGELFF	TGTGCCACCAGTGATCGACGCCAAGGGGGGTTAGCCGGGGAGCTGTTTTTT
TRBV20-1	11	TRBJ1-1	.	.	CSARNPKEAFF	TGCAGTGCTAGAAATCCCAAGGAAGCTTTCTTT
TRBV10-3	14	TRBJ2-1	TRBD2	.	CAISSTSGDNEQFF	TGTGCCATCAGTAGTACTAGCGGCGACAATGAGCAGTTCTTC
TRBV19	15	TRBJ2-7	.	.	CASSLSVIHSYEQYF	TGTGCCAGTAGCCTCTCGGTCATCCACTCCTACGAGCAGTACTTC
TRBV11-2	16	TRBJ1-1	.	many	CASSLVGGTMNTEAFF	TGTGCCAGCAGCTTAGTTGGGGGGACCATGAACACTGAAGCTTTCTTT
TRBV9	14	TRBJ2-5	.	many	CASSVEGGQETQYF	TGTGCCAGCAGCGTAGAGGGGGGACAAGAGACCCAGTACTTC
TRBV2	13	TRBJ1-1	.	once	CASSWTANTEAFF	TGTGCCAGCAGTTGGACAGCTAACACTGAAGCTTTCTTT
TRBV10-2	17	TRBJ2-3	TRBD2	.	CASSLPPGLASTDTQYF	TGCGCCAGCAGTCTTCCCCCGGGACTAGCTAGCACAGATACGCAGTATTTT
TRBV7-9	11	TRBJ2-7	.	.	CASSPQLEQYF	TGTGCCAGCAGCCCTCAACTCGAGCAGTACTTC
TRBV19	12	TRBJ2-1	.	.	CASSNFPNEHFF	TGTGCCAGCAGTAACTTTCCCAATGAGCATTTCTTC
TRBV19	14	TRBJ2-1	TRBD2	many	CASSLGGGLNEQFF	TGTGCCAGTAGTCTCGGCGGGGGGTTAAATGAGCAGTTCTTC
TRBV6-1	17	TRBJ1-1	TRBD1	.	CASSESTGGRWTNEAFF	TGTGCCAGCAGTGAGTCGACAGGGGGAAGGTGGACTAATGAAGCTTTCTTT
TRBV10-3	13	TRBJ2-1	.	.	CAISDQKNNEQFF	TGTGCCATCAGTGATCAGAAGAACAATGAGCAGTTCTTC
TRBV20-1	14	TRBJ2-7	TRBD2	few	CSARTGLASYEQYF	TGCAGTGCTAGGACGGGACTAGCTTCTTACGAGCAGTACTTC
TRBV5-1	17	TRBJ1-3	.	.	CASSLAGLTGTGNTIYF	TGCGCCAGCAGCTTGGCTGGGTTAACAGGGACCGGAAACACCATATATTTT
TRBV5-1	16	TRBJ2-7	TRBD1	.	CASSLTPGTGSYEQYF	TGCGCCAGCAGCTTGACCCCCGGGACAGGGTCCTACGAGCAGTACTTC
TRBV5-4	15	TRBJ2-7	.	.	CASSRPAAGSYEQYF	TGTGCCAGCAGCCGTCCGGCCGCCGGATCCTACGAGCAGTACTTC
TRBV29-1	15	TRBJ2-7	TRBD1	.	CSVEGETGGSYEQYF	TGCAGCGTTGAGGGAGAGACAGGGGGGTCCTACGAGCAGTACTTC
TRBV7-3	15	TRBJ2-3	TRBD1	.	CASSLRQGMIDTQYF	TGTGCCAGCAGCTTACGACAGGGCATGATAGATACGCAGTATTTT
TRBV20-1	18	TRBJ2-1	TRBD2	.	CSARDYVRAGGSYNEQFF	TGCAGTGCTAGAGACTACGTGAGGGCGGGGGGCAGCTACAATGAGCAGTTCTTC
TRBV25-1	14	TRBJ1-2	.	many	CASSDGYNPYGYTF	TGTGCCAGCAGTGATGGGTACAACCCCTATGGCTACACCTTC
TRBV7-9	12	TRBJ2-3	.	few	CASRPTGDTQYF	TGTGCCAGCAGACCTACAGGGGATACGCAGTATTTT
TRBV6-5	13	TRBJ1-5	.	.	CASTLYSNQPQHF	TGTGCCAGCACCCTGTATAGCAATCAGCCCCAGCATTTT
TRBV24-1	17	TRBJ2-7	TRBD2	.	CATSDSGTSGNSYEQYF	TGTGCCACCAGTGATTCCGGGACTAGCGGAAACTCCTACGAGCAGTACTTC
TRBV9	12	TRBJ2-1	.	many	CASSVEGVEQFF	TGTGCCAGCAGCGTAGAGGGGGTTGAGCAGTTCTTC
TRBV5-1	13	TRBJ2-3	.	.	CASSQGLSDTQYF	TGCGCCAGCAGCCAGGGTCTTTCAGATACGCAGTATTTT
TRBV7-9	14	TRBJ2-7	.	.	CASSLSTALREQYF	TGTGCCAGCAGCTTGAGTACCGCTCTCCGCGAGCAGTACTTC
TRBV2	12	TRBJ1-3	.	.	CASKGRADTIYF	TGTGCCAGCAAGGGACGGGCGGACACCATATATTTT
TRBV20-1	15	TRBJ1-6	.	.	CSAASSPGLLSPLHF	TGCAGTGCTGCATCTTCTCCCGGCCTGCTCTCACCCCTCCACTTT
TRBV29-1	14	TRBJ2-5	.	.	CSVEGGPGQETQYF	TGCAGCGTTGAAGGCGGGCCAGGGCAAGAGACCCAGTACTTC
TRBV20-1	12	TRBJ2-7	.	.	CSAATPRYEQYF	TGCAGTGCTGCCACCCCTAGGTACGAGCAGTACTTC